The next 28 T cell receptor beta chains were all read from a single sample in a study of shared clonotypes between healthy human individuals. Sequencing used immunoSEQ multiplex PCR; TCRdb keeps in-frame clones, though not all of them. The table has 2 million to 3 million clones, 80% to 95% seen once; the top ten hold 0.36%. The source material was naive CD4+ T cells from PBMCs. As to subset: CD45RA+ positively selected. The receptors shown here come from a man aged 18-30 years in good health. Some clones in this sample may be carry-over from other donors' samples.

V is TRBV10-3 and J is TRBJ2-3, with D unclear. The CDR3 runs to 14 residues. CDR1 and CDR2 from the germline V gene are ENHRY and SYGVKD. V was clipped by 2 bases and J by 0 bases, with 6 bases between them. CDR3 residues: CAISEDGSTDTQYF. CDR3 sequence (DNA): TGTGCCATCAGTGAGGATGGCAGCACAGATACGCAGTATTTT.

This clone was picked up one time. The chain uses TRBV29-1 and TRBJ1-1; tentatively, D is TRBD1 (5 bases). The CDR3 runs 16 residues. Trimming took 8 bases from V and 1 from J, leaving 23 bases between them. The germline gives CDR1 SQVTM, CDR2 ANQGSEA. This chain's CDR3 is CSFFGVMGLRNTEAFF. The CDR3 DNA reads TGCAGCTTCTTTGGGGTTATGGGACTTCGGAACACTGAAGCTTTCTTT.

The J gene is TRBJ1-4, the V gene TRBV7-6, with D uncertain. This CDR3 region has 14 residues. V was trimmed by 0 bases and J by 7 bases, leaving 9 bases between them. Germline V gives CDR1 SGHVS, CDR2 FNYEAQ. The CDR3 DNA reads as TGTGCCAGCAGCTTAGCAGAGACCAGTGAAAAACTGTTTTTT. Translating it yields CASSLAETSEKLFF.

V is TRBV11-2 and J is TRBJ2-5, with D perhaps matching TRBD2 (6 bases). Germline V gene lookup returns CDR1 SGHAT and CDR2 FQNNGV. Trimming took off 4 bases at V and 3 bases at J, with 15 bases between the two ends. The CDR3 has 15 amino acids. CDR3 nucleotides: TGTGCCAGCAGCTATTACCGGGACTCGGAAGAGACCCAGTACTTC. Translation gives CASSYYRDSEETQYF.

The chain recombines TRBV6-1 with TRBJ2-7; maybe TRBD1 (5 bases). The V gene lost 1 base and the J gene lost 2 bases, with 12 bases spanning the gap. CDR1 and CDR2 (germline): MNHNS, SASEGT. The CDR3 length is 15 residues. The CDR3 coding sequence is TGTGCCAGCAGTGAAGGCAACAGGATTACCTACGAGCAGTACTTC. Protein: CASSEGNRITYEQYF.

V gene TRBV5-1 combines with J gene TRBJ2-7; 14 bases match TRBD2. The CDR3 consists of 16 residues. Germline V CDR1 and CDR2: SGHRS, YFSETQ. V trimming: 4 bases; J trimming: 7 bases; junction bases outside the gene matches: 10. The CDR3 bases are TGCGCCAGCAGCCCCGGGACTAGCGGGAGAGTGGAGGAGCAGTACTTC. It translates to CASSPGTSGRVEEQYF.

This chain uses TRBV28 with TRBJ1-3; D gene ambiguous. CDR1 and CDR2 from the germline V gene are MDHEN and SYDVKM. This CDR3 has 14 residues. The V and J ends lost 6 bases and 3 bases respectively, with 12 bases between them. The CDR3 DNA reads as TGTGCCAGCAGGATGGAGTTTTTTGGAAACACCATATATTTT. It translates to CASRMEFFGNTIYF.

The V gene is TRBV7-2, the J gene TRBJ1-3; D possibly corresponds to TRBD1 (6 bases). Germline-derived CDR1 and CDR2 are SGHTA and FQGNSA. This CDR3 comprises 12 residues. V was shortened by 5 bases and J by 11 bases, with 13 bases between the two germline ends. The CDR3 sequence is CASSAAKGAIYF. CDR3 nucleotide sequence: TGTGCCAGCAGCGCCGCCAAGGGGGCCATATATTTT.

This chain joins TRBV7-2 and TRBJ2-7, with 9 bases matching TRBD2. Losses at the gene ends were 1 base for V and 4 bases for J; bases not matched to a gene: 11. Germline CDR1 reads SGHTA; CDR2 reads FQGNSA. This CDR3 is built from 17 residues. CDR3 nucleotide sequence: TGTGCCAGCAGCTTAGAGGGGCATCAAGCGGGAGGTTACGAGCAGTACTTC. Amino acids: CASSLEGHQAGGYEQYF. Full variable domain (rest looked up from reference TRBV7-2 and TRBJ2-7): GAGVSQSPSNKVTEKGKDVELRCDPISGHTALYWYRQSLGQGLEFLIYFQGNSAPDKSGLPSDRFSAERTGGSVSTLTIQRTQQEDSAVYLCASSLEGHQAGGYEQYFGPGTRLTVT.

This clone was observed a single time. The V and J genes are TRBV5-8 and TRBJ1-3; possible D gene TRBD1, 5 bases. Germline V gene data show CDR1 as SGHTS and CDR2 as YDEGEE. V dropped 3 bases and J dropped 2 bases, with 15 bases sitting between them. The CDR3 is 16 amino acids. The chain's CDR3 is CASSSAGGSPGNTIYF. In nucleotides, the CDR3 is TGTGCCAGCAGCTCGGCCGGGGGATCTCCTGGAAACACCATATATTTT.

V and J are TRBV14 and TRBJ2-1; D call uncertain. Trimming cost V 7 bases and J 9 bases, with 10 bases left between them. The CDR3 loop spans 11 amino acids. Germline V CDR1 and CDR2: SGHDN, FVKESK. The CDR3 spells CASMSWGEQFF. The CDR3 DNA sequence: TGTGCCAGCATGAGTTGGGGTGAGCAGTTCTTC.

The genes are TRBV7-6 and TRBJ2-2; either TRBD1 or TRBD2 may supply D (5 bases each). V lost 3 bases, J lost 6 bases, and 14 bases lay in between. This CDR3 is 15 amino acids long. CDR1 and CDR2 from the germline V gene are SGHVS and FNYEAQ. The CDR3 DNA reads TGTGCCAGCAGCTTTGAGGGGACCGCCGCCGGGGAGCTGTTTTTT. It codes for CASSFEGTAAGELFF.

The J gene is TRBJ2-1, the V gene TRBV30; D may match TRBD1 or TRBD2 (5 bases each). From germline, CDR1 is GTSNPN and CDR2 SVGIG (reference sequence). The CDR3 is made up of 16 amino acids. V shed 2 bases and J shed 0 bases, with 14 bases lying between them. CDR3 residues: CAWSRVGTYSYNEQFF. CDR3 sequence (DNA): TGTGCCTGGAGTAGGGTCGGGACCTACTCCTACAATGAGCAGTTCTTC.

V and J are TRBV5-1 and TRBJ2-7; weak D call: TRBD1 (5 bases). Germline V gene sequence: CDR1 SGHRS, CDR2 YFSETQ. This CDR3 comprises 13 residues. V lost 3 bases to trimming and J lost 3 bases, with 10 bases between them. CDR3 sequence reads: CASSYDSHYEQYF. CDR3 sequence (DNA): TGCGCCAGCAGCTACGACAGCCACTACGAGCAGTACTTC.

Note on this clone: The same CDR3 arises from other DNA sequences in this sample as well. This chain connects TRBV6-1 to TRBJ2-5; D is possibly TRBD1 (6 bases). Germline loops: CDR1 MNHNS, CDR2 SASEGT. The ends were cut back, 4 bases at V and 4 bases at J, with 10 bases in the middle. CDR3 length: 13 residues. The CDR3 DNA reads as TGTGCCAGCAGTGTACAGGGTCGAGAGACCCAGTACTTC. Amino acids: CASSVQGRETQYF.

This chain connects TRBV2 to TRBJ1-2; D is unclear. V gave up 8 bases and J gave up 6 bases, with 22 bases separating them. Germline V gene lookup returns CDR1 SNHLY and CDR2 FYNNEI. This CDR3 contains 15 residues. The CDR3 region is CASHHDGLVGNGYTF. The CDR3 region has the DNA TGTGCCAGCCATCATGATGGACTGGTGGGTAATGGCTACACCTTC.

The CDR3 region is CASRRNRGGETQYF. For the CDR3, the DNA is TGTGCCAGCAGACGGAACAGGGGGGGAGAGACCCAGTACTTC. This sequence joins TRBV6-6 and TRBJ2-5, with D maybe TRBD1 (8 bases). CDR1 and CDR2 (germline): MNHNY, SVGAGI (reference sequence). V lost 6 bases and J 4 bases, leaving 15 bases between the germline ends. CDR3 length equals 14 residues.

The chain joins TRBV5-8 to TRBJ1-2; perhaps TRBD1 as D (6 bases). V was shortened by 1 base and J by 5 bases, with 12 bases between the two germline ends. This CDR3 is built from 14 residues. The germline V gene encodes CDR1 SGHTS and CDR2 YDEGEE. CDR3 nucleotides: TGTGCCAGCAGCTTGCTCACAGGGACTTATGGCTACACCTTC. Amino acids: CASSLLTGTYGYTF. Complete variable domain (other parts from reference TRBV5-8 and TRBJ1-2): EAGVTQSPTHLIKTRGQQATLRCSPISGHTSVYWYQQALGLGLQFLLWYDEGEERNRGNFPPRFSGRQFPNYSSELNVNALELEDSALYLCASSLLTGTYGYTFGSGTRLTVV.

The rearrangement links TRBV6-1 to TRBJ1-1; possibly TRBD1 for D (6 bases). This CDR3 spans 15 amino acids. Trimming cost V 6 bases and J 0 bases, with 14 bases left between them. The V gene's germline CDR1 is MNHNS and CDR2 SASEGT. The CDR3 spells CASSQPGQLNTEAFF. For the CDR3, the DNA is TGTGCCAGCAGCCAGCCCGGACAGTTGAACACTGAAGCTTTCTTT.

This clone was seen a handful of times. The CDR3 DNA is TGTGCCAGCAGTTCCGGACAGCAAGAGACCCAGTACTTC. As protein: CASSSGQQETQYF. This sequence joins TRBV6-6 and TRBJ2-5; TRBD1 might be the D (6 bases). Between the trimmed V and J ends, which lost 4 bases and 2 bases, there was a span of 8 bases. CDR1 is MNHNY and CDR2 is SVGAGI in the germline V gene (reference sequence). This CDR3 is 13 amino acids long.

The DNA for the CDR3 is TGTGCCAGCAGCTTATTCGGGAGCGGAACCGGCACAGATACGCAGTATTTT. It specifies CASSLFGSGTGTDTQYF. The J gene is TRBJ2-3, the V gene TRBV7-3; TRBD2 might be the D (6 bases). There are 17 residues in the CDR3. Trimming removed 2 bases at V and 1 base at J, with 16 bases between. Germline-derived CDR1 and CDR2 are SGHTA and FQGTGA.

V usage is TRBV6-5 and J usage is TRBJ1-4, with D uncertain. CDR1 and CDR2 (germline): MNHEY, SVGAGI. CDR3 size: 14 residues. Trimming pared 6 bases from V and 8 bases from J, leaving 16 bases between. CDR3 bases: TGTGCCAGCAGCCCGGGAGGGAGGCGGGAAAAACTGTTTTTT. It encodes CASSPGGRREKLFF.

The chain combines TRBV15 with TRBJ2-7; 7 nucleotides align to TRBD2. This CDR3 comprises 13 residues. Germline V gene sequence: CDR1 LNHNV, CDR2 YYDKDF (reference sequence). V was pared by 3 bases and J by 4 bases, with 3 bases of the junction left unmatched. CDR3 protein: CATSRGEGYEQYF. The CDR3 nucleotides read TGTGCCACCAGCAGGGGGGAGGGATACGAGCAGTACTTC.

The chain recombines TRBV27 with TRBJ2-3; D not resolved. V was cut by 1 base and J by 0 bases, with 2 bases left in between. Germline CDR1 reads MNHEY; CDR2 reads SMNVEV (reference sequence). This CDR3 comprises 13 residues. CDR3 amino acids: CASSLLSTDTQYF. In nucleotides, the CDR3 is TGTGCCAGCAGTTTATTGAGCACAGATACGCAGTATTTT.

The V and J genes are TRBV5-1 and TRBJ1-3; 7 nucleotides align to TRBD1. Per the germline V gene, CDR1 is SGHRS and CDR2 is YFSETQ. The V segment lost 4 bases and the J segment 8 bases; nucleotides outside the gene matches: 6. The CDR3 loop spans 13 amino acids. In DNA, the CDR3 is TGCGCCAGCAGCGTAGACACAGGGGACACCATATATTTT. As protein: CASSVDTGDTIYF.

The J gene is TRBJ2-2, the V gene TRBV7-3, with D perhaps TRBD2 (5 bases). CDR3 length: 15 residues. Germline lookup yields CDR1 SGHTA and CDR2 FQGTGA. V lost 5 bases and J lost 3, with 13 bases in between. Here the CDR3 DNA reads TGTGCCAGCAGCCCGCGCGGGTCGCACACCGGGGAGCTGTTTTTT. Amino acids: CASSPRGSHTGELFF.

The chain carries TRBV7-2 and TRBJ1-5, with 10 bases identical to TRBD1. V trimming: 5 bases; J trimming: 7 bases; junction bases outside the gene matches: 2. This CDR3 contains 13 residues. The germline V gene has CDR1 SGHTA and CDR2 FQGNSA. CDR3 nucleotide sequence: TGTGCCAGCAGCCCGACAGGGGGCCAGCCCCAGCATTTT. This encodes CASSPTGGQPQHF.

This chain joins TRBV13 and TRBJ2-1, with D possibly TRBD1 on 5 matching bases. The CDR3 sequence is 14 residues long. The V and J ends lost 3 bases and 1 base respectively, with 7 bases between them. The germline V gene encodes CDR1 PRHDT and CDR2 FYEKMQ (reference sequence). The CDR3 coding sequence is TGTGCCAGCAGCTTGAAGGGGTCCTACAATGAGCAGTTCTTC. It specifies CASSLKGSYNEQFF.